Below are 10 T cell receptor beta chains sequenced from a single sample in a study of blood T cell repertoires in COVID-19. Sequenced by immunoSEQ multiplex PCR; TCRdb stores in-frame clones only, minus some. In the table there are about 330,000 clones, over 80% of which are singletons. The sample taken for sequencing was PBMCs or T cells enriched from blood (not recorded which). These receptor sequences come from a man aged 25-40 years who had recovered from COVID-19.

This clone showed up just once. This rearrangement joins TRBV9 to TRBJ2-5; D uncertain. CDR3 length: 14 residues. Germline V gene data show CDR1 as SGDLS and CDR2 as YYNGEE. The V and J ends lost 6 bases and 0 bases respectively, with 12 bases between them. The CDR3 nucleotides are TGTGCCAGCACCCCCTCGGAGTACCAAGAGACCCAGTACTTC. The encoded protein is CASTPSEYQETQYF.

The CDR3 DNA reads as TGTGCCAGCAAAGCCCCGACAGGGGGTGAGAACGAGCAGTACTTC. It encodes CASKAPTGGENEQYF. V is TRBV25-1 and J is TRBJ2-7, with 9 bases identical to TRBD1. Germline assignment: CDR1 MGHDK and CDR2 SYGVNS. This CDR3 has 15 residues. V lost 7 bases, J lost 5 bases, and 12 bases stayed unmatched.

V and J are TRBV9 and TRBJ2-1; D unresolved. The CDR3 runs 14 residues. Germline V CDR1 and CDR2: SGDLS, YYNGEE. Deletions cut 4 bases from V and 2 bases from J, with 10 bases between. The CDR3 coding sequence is TGTGCCAGCAGCCCAGACGCGGCCTACAATGAGCAGTTCTTC. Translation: CASSPDAAYNEQFF. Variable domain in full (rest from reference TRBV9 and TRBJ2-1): DSGVTQTPKHLITATGQRVTLRCSPRSGDLSVYWYQQSLDQGLQFLIQYYNGEERAKGNILERFSAQQFPDLHSELNLSSLELGDSALYFCASSPDAAYNEQFFGPGTRLTVL.

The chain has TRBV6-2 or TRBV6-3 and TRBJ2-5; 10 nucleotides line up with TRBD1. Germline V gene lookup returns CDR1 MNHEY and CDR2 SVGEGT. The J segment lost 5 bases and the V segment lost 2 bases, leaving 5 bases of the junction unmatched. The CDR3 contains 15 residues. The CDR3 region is CASSYPGQGLETQYF. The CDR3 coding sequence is TGTGCCAGCAGTTACCCGGGACAGGGGTTGGAGACCCAGTACTTC.

As DNA, the CDR3 is TGTGCCAGCAGCTTGGATACTACAGGGGGCTACACCGGGGAGCTGTTTTTT. This encodes CASSLDTTGGYTGELFF. This chain uses TRBV5-8 with TRBJ2-2, with 9 bases lining up with TRBD1. With 0 bases clipped from V and 3 bases from J, the junction kept 6 bases outside the gene matches. In germline, CDR1 is SGHTS, CDR2 YDEGEE. The CDR3 is made up of 17 amino acids.

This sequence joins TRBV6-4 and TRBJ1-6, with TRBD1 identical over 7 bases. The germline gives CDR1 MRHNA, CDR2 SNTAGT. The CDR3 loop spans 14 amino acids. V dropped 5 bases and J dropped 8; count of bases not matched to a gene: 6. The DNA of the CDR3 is TGTGCCAGCAGTAAACAGGGGTGGTATTCACCCCTCCACTTT. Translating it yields CASSKQGWYSPLHF.

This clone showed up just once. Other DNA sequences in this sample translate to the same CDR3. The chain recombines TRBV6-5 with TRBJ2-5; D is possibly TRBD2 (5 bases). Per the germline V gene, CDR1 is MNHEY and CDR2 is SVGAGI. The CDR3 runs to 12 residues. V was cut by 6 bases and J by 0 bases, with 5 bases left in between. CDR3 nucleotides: TGTGCCAGCAGGAGGGACCAAGAGACCCAGTACTTC. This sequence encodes CASRRDQETQYF.

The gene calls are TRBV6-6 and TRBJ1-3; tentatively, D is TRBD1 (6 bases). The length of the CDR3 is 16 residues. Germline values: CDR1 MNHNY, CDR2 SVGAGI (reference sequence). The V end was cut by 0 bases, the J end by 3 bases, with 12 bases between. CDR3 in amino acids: CASSYSVGANGNTIYF. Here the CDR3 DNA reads TGTGCCAGCAGTTACTCGGTGGGGGCAAATGGAAACACCATATATTTT.

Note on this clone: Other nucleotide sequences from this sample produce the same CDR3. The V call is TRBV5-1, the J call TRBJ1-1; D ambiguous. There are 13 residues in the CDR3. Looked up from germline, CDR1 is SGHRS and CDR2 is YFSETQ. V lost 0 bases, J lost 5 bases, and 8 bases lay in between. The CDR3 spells CASSLGAGTEAFF. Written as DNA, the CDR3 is TGCGCCAGCAGCTTGGGGGCGGGGACTGAAGCTTTCTTT.

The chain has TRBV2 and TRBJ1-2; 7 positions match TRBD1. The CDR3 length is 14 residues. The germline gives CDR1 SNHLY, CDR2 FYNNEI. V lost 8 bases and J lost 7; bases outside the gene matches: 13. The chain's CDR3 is CASAGTASTGGYTF. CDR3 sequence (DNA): TGTGCCAGCGCCGGGACAGCGAGTACCGGTGGCTACACCTTC.